This TCR beta chain was observed in a study of T cell repertoires in cytomegalovirus infection. Study details: CMV epitopes in the study were HLA-C-restricted (recently identified) and HLA-B-restricted (well studied). Public signatures in TCR beta pointed to CMV infection and matching HLA type.

TCRdb used MiXCR to reprocess the reads, holding one entry per CDR3 protein. Of some 700,000 distinct CDR3 sequences listed, about 33% were seen once; the top ten hold 15% to 20%. The CDR3 runs to 16 residues. The V gene's germline CDR1 is MGHRA and CDR2 YSYEKL. The junction had 10 bases not matched to a gene; V was cut back by 5 bases and J by 7 bases. Findings of the study overall: Accumulated public TCR beta family frequency recognized individuals carrying CMV together with the relevant HLA. The ex vivo response was dominated by HLA-C-restricted CMV-specific TCR beta clonotypes.

Notes on this clonotype: Its antigen is not identified.

This receptor was obtained from a human donor in good health (CMV status not recorded). Some clones in this sample may be carry-over from other donors' samples. The sample here was cultured PBMCs, taken from culture after CMV antigen stimulation. The J gene is TRBJ1-6, the V gene TRBV4-1, with TRBD1 matching 8 bases. The CDR3 protein is CASSSWGTGGNSPLHF. In DNA form, the CDR3 reads TGCGCCAGCAGCTCGTGGGGGACAGGCGGGAATTCACCCCTCCACTTT.